The 16 T cell receptor beta chains reported below all come from one sample, sequenced in a study of control samples from healthy donors and cancer patients. Sequencing was performed with immunoSEQ multiplex PCR; in TCRdb, only in-frame clones are kept and a portion is missing. The table has tens of thousands of clones, just over 90% seen once. Sequenced material: blood. The origin of the receptors is a woman aged 25 to 39 in good health.

The chain employs TRBV18 and TRBJ1-1; D is perhaps TRBD1 (6 bases). Germline V gene lookup returns CDR1 KGHSH and CDR2 LQKENI. The V end lost 3 bases, the J end lost 5 bases, and 13 bases lay between the germline ends. The CDR3 is 14 amino acids. For the CDR3, the DNA is TGTGCCAGCTCACCCCAGGGGCAGGGGACTGAAGCTTTCTTT. Translated, it gives CASSPQGQGTEAFF.

J is TRBJ1-3 and V is TRBV7-2; D call uncertain. The V and J ends lost 1 base and 0 bases respectively, with 7 bases between them. The CDR3 consists of 15 residues. Germline V CDR1 and CDR2: SGHTA, FQGNSA. The CDR3 DNA follows: TGTGCCAGCAGCTTAGACAGAGTCTCTGGAAACACCATATATTTT. Its protein is CASSLDRVSGNTIYF.

The V call is TRBV27, the J call TRBJ2-7; 7 bases map to TRBD1. Germline values: CDR1 MNHEY, CDR2 SMNVEV (reference sequence). V trimming: 3 bases; J trimming: 7 bases; junction bases outside the gene matches: 9. CDR3 size: 14 residues. The CDR3 loop reads CASSFRRGREEQYF. The CDR3 DNA follows: TGTGCCAGCAGTTTTAGAAGGGGGCGAGAAGAGCAGTACTTC.

The chain links TRBV4-2 to TRBJ2-1, with a tentative D call TRBD2 (6 bases). The germline V gene encodes CDR1 LGHNA and CDR2 YNFKEQ. The CDR3 extends over 18 amino acids. The V and J ends lost 0 bases and 2 bases respectively, with 17 bases between them. CDR3 in amino acids: CASSQDGLADRTYNEQFF. CDR3 sequence (DNA): TGTGCCAGCAGCCAAGATGGATTAGCGGACCGCACCTACAATGAGCAGTTCTTC.

The V call is TRBV5-4, the J call TRBJ1-6, with D perhaps TRBD1 (5 bases). This CDR3 has 15 residues. Per germline, CDR1 SGHNT and CDR2 YYREEE (reference sequence). V lost 1 base and J 5 bases, leaving 10 bases between the germline ends. The CDR3 DNA sequence: TGTGCCAGCAGCTTGTGGGGGGGGGATAATTCACCCCTCCACTTT. This translates into CASSLWGGDNSPLHF.

This clone appeared once. The chain has TRBV15 and TRBJ1-1, with D possibly matching TRBD1 (6 bases). With 0 bases removed from V and 6 bases from J, the gap between germline ends came to 11 bases. CDR1 and CDR2 (germline): LNHNV, YYDKDF (reference sequence). The CDR3 totals 14 residues. The CDR3 nucleotides read TGTGCCACCAGCAGAGATCAGGCAGGGGCTGAAGCTTTCTTT. This translates into CATSRDQAGAEAFF.

CDR3 in DNA: TGTGCCAGCGGACCGGGGGGCAATCAGCCCCAGCATTTT. Residues: CASGPGGNQPQHF. V and J are TRBV7-8 and TRBJ1-5; D is perhaps TRBD1 (5 bases). Between the trimmed V and J ends, which lost 8 bases and 2 bases, there was a span of 10 bases. The CDR3 totals 13 residues. Germline lookup yields CDR1 SGHVS and CDR2 FQNEAQ. Looking up the rest from reference TRBV7-8 and TRBJ1-5 gives the full variable domain: GAGVSQSPRYKVAKRGQDVALRCDPISGHVSLFWYQQALGQGPEFLTYFQNEAQLDKSGLPSDRFFAERPEGSVSTLKIQRTQQEDSAVYLCASGPGGNQPQHFGDGTRLSIL.

V gene TRBV4-2 combines with J gene TRBJ1-1; 7 nucleotides agree with TRBD1. This CDR3 has 15 amino acids. Germline V gene lookup returns CDR1 LGHNA and CDR2 YNFKEQ. Trimming cost V 0 bases and J 7 bases; bases outside gene matches: 8. CDR3 residues: CASSQDLGDRREAFF. For the CDR3, the DNA is TGTGCCAGCAGCCAAGATCTAGGGGACAGACGTGAAGCTTTCTTT.

The CDR3 loop reads CASSLLGQWNTEAFF. The CDR3, as DNA: TGTGCCAGCAGTTTATTGGGACAGTGGAACACTGAAGCTTTCTTT. This rearrangement joins TRBV28 to TRBJ1-1; TRBD1 aligns across 7 bases. Trimming took 1 base from V and 1 from J; bases not matched to a gene: 3. The germline V gene has CDR1 MDHEN and CDR2 SYDVKM. The CDR3 totals 15 residues.

The rearrangement uses TRBV28 and TRBJ1-5, with a tentative D call TRBD1 (6 bases). Trimming removed 1 base at V and 5 bases at J, with 12 bases between. Germline V gene lookup returns CDR1 MDHEN and CDR2 SYDVKM. The CDR3 is made up of 15 amino acids. The CDR3 region has the DNA TGTGCCAGCAGTTTATCAGGGGACGGGGATCAGCCCCAGCATTTT. Protein product: CASSLSGDGDQPQHF.

This chain connects TRBV4-2 to TRBJ1-2; 7 bases map to TRBD1. The V gene end was trimmed by 4 bases and the J gene end by 6 bases; junction bases not matched to a gene: 11. The CDR3 spans 15 residues. Per germline, CDR1 LGHNA and CDR2 YNFKEQ. The CDR3 sequence is CASSRDRAVADGYTF. CDR3 sequence (DNA): TGTGCCAGCAGCCGTGACAGGGCGGTAGCTGATGGCTACACCTTC.

This chain uses TRBV30 with TRBJ2-3; D gene unclear. Germline CDR1 reads GTSNPN; CDR2 reads SVGIG (reference sequence). This CDR3 contains 15 residues. Trimming cost V 0 bases and J 4 bases, with 14 bases left between them. CDR3 in DNA: TGTGCCTGGAGTGTGATTATAGGATTTGCAGATACGCAGTATTTT. Its translation is CAWSVIIGFADTQYF.

The rearrangement joins TRBV6-5 to TRBJ2-5; 16 nucleotides align to TRBD2. The trim removed 8 bases at V and 5 bases at J, leaving 2 bases unmatched. The CDR3 has 14 amino acids. Germline lookup yields CDR1 MNHEY and CDR2 SVGAGI. In DNA form, the CDR3 reads TGTGCCAGCCCGGGACTAGCGGGGGGGGAGACCCAGTACTTC. It translates to CASPGLAGGETQYF.

The J gene is TRBJ2-3, the V gene TRBV6-1; D remains unclear. This CDR3 is built from 16 residues. V lost 2 bases and J lost 2, with 14 bases in between. From germline, CDR1 is MNHNS and CDR2 SASEGT. The CDR3 nucleotides read TGTGCCAGCAGTGAATACCTCCAGGAACTCACAGATACGCAGTATTTT. As protein: CASSEYLQELTDTQYF.

The chain recombines TRBV24-1 with TRBJ2-7; possible D gene TRBD2, 5 bases. Between the trimmed V and J ends, which lost 5 bases and 2 bases, there was a span of 9 bases. The germline CDR1 and CDR2 sequences are KGHDR and SFDVKD. The CDR3 spans 13 residues. The CDR3 protein is CATSAGVTYEQYF. The CDR3 nucleotides are TGTGCCACCAGTGCCGGGGTGACCTACGAGCAGTACTTC.

The J gene is TRBJ1-3, the V gene TRBV19; D uncertain. V lost 3 bases and J 4 bases, leaving 7 bases between the germline ends. The CDR3 runs 13 residues. Germline-derived CDR1 and CDR2 are LNHDA and SQIVND (reference sequence). CDR3 in amino acids: CASSITQGNTIYF. The CDR3 nucleotides read TGTGCCAGTAGTATCACCCAGGGAAACACCATATATTTT.